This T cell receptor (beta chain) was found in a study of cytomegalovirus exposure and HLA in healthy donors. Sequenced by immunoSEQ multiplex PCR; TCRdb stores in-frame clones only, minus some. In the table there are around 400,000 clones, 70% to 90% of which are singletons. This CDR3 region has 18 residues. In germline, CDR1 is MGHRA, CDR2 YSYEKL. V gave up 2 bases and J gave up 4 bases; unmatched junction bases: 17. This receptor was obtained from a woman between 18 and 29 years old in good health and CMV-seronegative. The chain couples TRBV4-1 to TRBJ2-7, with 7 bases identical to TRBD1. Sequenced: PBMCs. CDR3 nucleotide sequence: TGCGCCAGCAGCCAAACCCCTCCGCTAGGGGGCGACTCTTACGAGCAGTACTTC. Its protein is CASSQTPPLGGDSYEQYF.